This T cell receptor beta chain is from a study of T cells after yellow fever vaccination. Regarding the study as a whole: The secondary T-cell response peaked on day 5, not day 15, but was weaker. Reappearance after the booster was seen for most primary-vaccination clones, at around 95% CD4 and 75% to 90% CD8.

The germline CDR1 and CDR2 sequences are DFQATT and SNEGSKA (reference sequence). The CDR3 totals 15 residues. V lost 5 bases to trimming and J lost 8 bases, with 19 bases between them. A note on this clonotype: No antigen is known for it.

Making TCR cDNA involved 5'RACE template switching, which added UMIs and a universal primer site. TCRdb redid the calling of the 5' RACE reads with MiXCR, one entry per CDR3 protein. The sample includes fewer than 350,000 distinct CDR3 sequences, more than 8.5% of them seen just once. This sequence originates from a man aged 18-30 years who received the YFV17D yellow fever vaccine. The sequences come from PBMCs, collected on the day of the first yellow fever vaccination. The chain uses TRBV20-1 and TRBJ1-6, with a weak D call TRBD1 (6 bases). The CDR3 region is CSAPIGQRVDSPLHF. CDR3 DNA: TGCAGTGCTCCTATAGGACAGAGGGTAGATTCACCCCTCCACTTT.